The clone carrying this T cell receptor (beta chain) came up a few times. Its specificity is unknown. The germline V and J ends were trimmed by 3 bases and 5 bases, with 4 bases remaining between them. Germline-derived CDR1 and CDR2 are MDHEN and SYDVKM. The CDR3 has 11 amino acids. This entry belongs to a study of beta chain features in type 1 diabetes. Study-wide results and caveats: Insertion counts at VDJ junctions were lower in type 1 diabetes patients, who also showed more deletions there.

TCRB transcripts that were expressed got sequenced, as all of the isolated RNA had been reverse transcribed. The protocol was immunoSEQ multiplex PCR, while the TCRdb copy is restricted to in-frame clones and leaves out a portion. The table has some 150,000 clones, 8.5% to 12% seen once. Roughly 110 mL of blood, on average, came from one heparinised draw per donor. This clonotype was obtained from a young man in good health. The rearrangement joins TRBV28 to TRBJ2-5, with D uncertain. Sequenced input: naive CD4+ T cells from blood. The CDR3 bases are TGTGCCAGCAGTTTTCGGGAGACCCAGTACTTC. This codes for CASSFRETQYF.